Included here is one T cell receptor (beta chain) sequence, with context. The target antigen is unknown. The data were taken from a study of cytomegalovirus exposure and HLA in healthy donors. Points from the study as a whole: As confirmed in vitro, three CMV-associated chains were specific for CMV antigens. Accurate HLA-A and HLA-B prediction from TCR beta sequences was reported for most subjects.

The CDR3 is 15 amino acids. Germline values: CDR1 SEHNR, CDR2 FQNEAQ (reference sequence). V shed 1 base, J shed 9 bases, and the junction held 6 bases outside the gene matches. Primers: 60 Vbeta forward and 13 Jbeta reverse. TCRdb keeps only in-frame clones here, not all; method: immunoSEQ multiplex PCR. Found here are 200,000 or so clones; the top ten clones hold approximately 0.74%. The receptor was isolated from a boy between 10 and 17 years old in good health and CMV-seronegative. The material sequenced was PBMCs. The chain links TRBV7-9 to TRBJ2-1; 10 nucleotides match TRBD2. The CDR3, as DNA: TGTGCCAGCAGCTTAGTTTTAGCGGGGGGAAGTGAGCAGTTCTTC. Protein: CASSLVLAGGSEQFF.